A selection of T cell receptor beta chains follows, all from one sample in a study of ipilimumab plus nivolumab after autologous stem cell transplantation. Sequenced by immunoSEQ multiplex PCR; TCRdb stores in-frame clones only, minus some. The sample carries roughly 43,000 clones, around nine tenths recorded once. The sample in question was PBMCs, obtained in a trial of ipilimumab plus nivolumab as post-transplant consolidation. The receptors derive from a male donor with multiple myeloma. The CDR3 runs from the conserved cysteine through the conserved F or W. Fields, in order: D gene, V gene, clone size, J gene, CDR3 DNA, CDR3 protein. The D gene is left open where the match is weak. Only some rows state a clone size, as once, few, many or a class for expanded clones.

>.|TRBV4-1|once|TRBJ1-6
TGCGCCAGCAGCCGGGAGGTTATTTCACCCCTCCACTTT
CASSREVISPLHF
>.|TRBV28|.|TRBJ2-7
TGTGCCAGCAGTTTAGGCCTAGCCGCCTACGAGCAGTACTTC
CASSLGLAAYEQYF
>.|TRBV10-1|.|TRBJ2-7
TGCGCCAGCAGTGAGACTACAGCGACGGGCTCCTACGAGCAGTACTTC
CASSETTATGSYEQYF
>TRBD1|TRBV7-2|.|TRBJ2-7
TGTGCCAGCAGCTTAAACAGGGGCTACGAGCAGTACTTC
CASSLNRGYEQYF
>.|TRBV6-5|.|TRBJ2-7
TGTGCCAGCAGACCGGTGGGGAGGACTGGCCACGAGCAGTACTTC
CASRPVGRTGHEQYF
>.|TRBV28|.|TRBJ2-3
TGTGCCAGCAGTTTTGCGGGGCCCACAGATACGCAGTATTTT
CASSFAGPTDTQYF
>.|TRBV19|.|TRBJ2-6
TGTGCCAGTAGTATGTCGGACTCCGGGGCCAACGTCCTGACTTTC
CASSMSDSGANVLTF
>.|TRBV12-5|.|TRBJ1-1
TGTGCTAGTGGTTTGGGGCAGGGAGAGGCTGAAGCTTTCTTT
CASGLGQGEAEAFF
>.|TRBV10-2|once|TRBJ1-1
TGCGCCAGCAGTCAGCCAAGGGGTTGGGCCACTGAAGCTTTCTTT
CASSQPRGWATEAFF
>TRBD1|TRBV2|.|TRBJ2-4
TGTGCCAGCAGAAGCCGGGACAGGGGGAACATTCAGTACTTC
CASRSRDRGNIQYF
>.|TRBV19|.|TRBJ2-1
TGTGCCAGTACCCTAGAGGGGCAGCCGAGGACGGAGCAGTTCTTC
CASTLEGQPRTEQFF
>.|TRBV27|.|TRBJ1-6
TGTGCCAGCAGTTTGAGGGCAGGCGGAGGTTCACCCCTCCACTTT
CASSLRAGGGSPLHF
>.|TRBV6-5|.|TRBJ2-7
TGTGCCAGCAGCCGTGACAGCTACGAGCAGTACTTC
CASSRDSYEQYF
>.|TRBV5-6|.|TRBJ1-1
TGTGCCAGCAGCTTGGGCGGGTTTGGGAGGGGGAACACTGAAGCTTTCTTT
CASSLGGFGRGNTEAFF
>TRBD2|TRBV6-5|.|TRBJ2-1
TGTGCCAGCAGTTACTCGAGCGGGGGGGGCTACAATGAGCAGTTCTTC
CASSYSSGGGYNEQFF
>TRBD1|TRBV5-4|.|TRBJ2-3
TGTGCCAGCAGCCCTCTGACAGGGACAGATACGCAGTATTTT
CASSPLTGTDTQYF
>.|TRBV7-9|.|TRBJ1-5
TGTGCCAGCAGCTCATACTCGGGCCCGGGTAGACAGCCCCAGCATTTT
CASSSYSGPGRQPQHF
>TRBD2|TRBV4-1|.|TRBJ2-2
TGCGCCAGTGCCACGAGCGGGAGTAATACCGGGGAGCTGTTTTTT
CASATSGSNTGELFF
>TRBD1|TRBV7-8|.|TRBJ2-7
TGTGCCAGCAGCCGTCTGGGACAGGGTTCCTACGAGCAGTACTTC
CASSRLGQGSYEQYF
>.|TRBV5-1|.|TRBJ1-1
TGCGCCAGCAGCAGGGGACAAGCGAACACTGAAGCTTTCTTT
CASSRGQANTEAFF
>.|TRBV30|.|TRBJ1-6
TGTGCCTGGAGTCGCAGGGAAGTTTATAATTCACCCCTCCACTTT
CAWSRREVYNSPLHF
>.|TRBV7-3|.|TRBJ1-2
TGTGCCAGCAGCTTAAACAACCAATATGGCTACACCTTC
CASSLNNQYGYTF
>.|TRBV6-5|once|TRBJ2-7
TGTGCCAGCAAGGGGGGACATTGGGACTACGAGCAGTACTTC
CASKGGHWDYEQYF
>.|TRBV19|.|TRBJ2-7
TGTGCCAGTAGCCCCCGGGGAGTTTACGAGCAGTACTTC
CASSPRGVYEQYF
>.|TRBV19|.|TRBJ2-7
TGTGCCAGTAGTATAGCTTTTCGACCCCCAGGCTCCTACGAGCAGTACTTC
CASSIAFRPPGSYEQYF
>.|TRBV27|.|TRBJ1-6
TGTGCCAGCAGTTTATATGACCCGAGCTCCTATAATTCACCCCTCCACTTT
CASSLYDPSSYNSPLHF
>.|TRBV6-5|.|TRBJ1-3
TGTGCCAGCAGTACAGGACACTCTGGAAACACCATATATTTT
CASSTGHSGNTIYF
>.|TRBV28|.|TRBJ1-4
TGTGCCAGCGAACAGGGAAGTGAAAAACTGTTTTTT
CASEQGSEKLFF
>.|TRBV20-1|few|TRBJ1-1
TGCAGTGCTAGATGGGTCGCTGAAGCTTTCTTT
CSARWVAEAFF
>TRBD1|TRBV2|.|TRBJ2-1
TGTGCCAGCAGTGGGCCAGGGGGCCGGGATGAGCAGTTCTTC
CASSGPGGRDEQFF
>TRBD1|TRBV5-1|.|TRBJ1-3
TGCGCCAGCAGCTTAGTGGGTGCAGGGGGCTCTGGAAACACCATATATTTT
CASSLVGAGGSGNTIYF
>.|TRBV27|.|TRBJ2-6
TGTGCCAGCAGTAGGCTGAGCTCTGGGGCCAACGTCCTGACTTTC
CASSRLSSGANVLTF
>.|TRBV7-9|.|TRBJ2-1
TGTGCCAGCAGTTGGTCCGGGAACCCTGAGCAGTTCTTC
CASSWSGNPEQFF
>TRBD2|TRBV9|.|TRBJ2-1
TGTGCCAGCACGGGCAGGGGAGGACTAGCGGGGTACAATGAGCAGTTCTTC
CASTGRGGLAGYNEQFF
>.|TRBV5-1|.|TRBJ2-2
TGCGCCAGCAGCTTTGACACCGGGGAGCTGTTTTTT
CASSFDTGELFF
>TRBD1|TRBV6-5|.|TRBJ1-1
TGTGCCAGCAGGCTACAGGGGGCGCGGACTGAAGCTTTCTTT
CASRLQGARTEAFF
>.|TRBV6-6|.|TRBJ1-5
TGTGCCAGCTCTAGGGGCAGGGTTAGCAATCAGCCCCAGCATTTT
CASSRGRVSNQPQHF
>TRBD1|TRBV15|once|TRBJ1-5
TGTGCCACCAGCCAAGGGACAGGTTATAGCAATCAGCCCCAGCATTTT
CATSQGTGYSNQPQHF
>.|TRBV6-6|.|TRBJ2-2
TGTGCCAGCAGTCCCCTGACCGGGCAGGGCGGGGAGCTGTTTTTT
CASSPLTGQGGELFF
>.|TRBV11-2|.|TRBJ1-4
TGTGCCAGCAGCTTAGGCTGGGGAACTAATGAAAAACTGTTTTTT
CASSLGWGTNEKLFF
>.|TRBV7-9|.|TRBJ2-5
TGTGCCAGCAGCTTAGCGGGCAGGGTAGAGACCCAGTACTTC
CASSLAGRVETQYF
>.|TRBV5-1|.|TRBJ2-7
TGCGCCAGCAGCTTGCCACACTACGAGCAGTACTTC
CASSLPHYEQYF
>.|TRBV6-5|.|TRBJ2-5
TGTGCCAGCAGTCTTTCCCAGACTGGAGAGACCCAGTACTTC
CASSLSQTGETQYF
>.|TRBV20-1|.|TRBJ1-2
TGCAGTGCTGGAGGGTTCGGTGGCTACACCTTC
CSAGGFGGYTF
>.|TRBV11-3|.|TRBJ2-2
TGTGCCAGCAGCCCAGGGGTCACCGGGGAGCTGTTTTTT
CASSPGVTGELFF
>.|TRBV5-5|.|TRBJ1-2
TGTGCCAGCAGCTTTCGCGGGGAGTATGGCTACACCTTC
CASSFRGEYGYTF
>.|TRBV18|.|TRBJ2-3
TGTGCCAGCTCACTTAGAGGTGCCAGGGATACGCAGTATTTT
CASSLRGARDTQYF
>TRBD1|TRBV6-5|once|TRBJ2-7
TGTGCCAGCAGTTATTCTGGGACAGGGTCATACGAGCAGTACTTC
CASSYSGTGSYEQYF
>.|TRBV19|.|TRBJ2-5
TGTGCCAGTAGTATAGGGGACTTTTCACAAGAGACCCAGTACTTC
CASSIGDFSQETQYF
>.|TRBV5-1|.|TRBJ2-5
TGCGCCAGTGCCCAGGGGCAAGAGACCCAGTACTTC
CASAQGQETQYF
>TRBD2|TRBV30|.|TRBJ2-3
TGTGCCTGGACCAGCGGGGGGGTAGATACGCAGTATTTT
CAWTSGGVDTQYF